The present T cell receptor beta chain was sequenced within a study of radiotherapy plus CTLA-4 blockade in lung cancer. Study in general: Objective responses emerged in 15% to 20% of patients, and about 30% attained disease control. Study conclusions and caveats: Subsequent to radiotherapy plus ipilimumab, tumor-derived TCR clones underwent expansion in blood.

Concerning this clone: The antigen is unknown. Its ends do not fully match the called genes, so a read error is possible. This same CDR3 is encoded by further DNA sequences in the sample.

Method: immunoSEQ multiplex PCR; TCRdb's copy keeps in-frame clones and lacks some. Of some 100,000 clones listed, roughly four fifths were seen once; the top ten hold about 14%. This CDR3 contains 16 residues. The germline V gene has CDR1 SGHTA and CDR2 FQGNSA. The chain has TRBV7-2 and TRBJ2-2, with TRBD2 identical over 10 bases. The sample consisted of peripheral blood, taken from a patient treated with radiotherapy plus ipilimumab. This sequence originates from a human donor with non-small cell lung cancer that progressed on radiotherapy plus ipilimumab. The CDR3 reads CASSLAGLAVTGELFF. CDR3 DNA sequence: TGTGCCAGCAGCTTAGCTGGACTAGCGGTCACCGGGGAGCTGTTTTTC. Looking up the rest from reference TRBV7-2 and TRBJ2-2 gives the full variable domain: GAGVSQSPSNKVTEKGKDVELRCDPISGHTALYWYRQSLGQGLEFLIYFQGNSAPDKSGLPSDRFSAERTGGSVSTLTIQRTQQEDSAVYLCASSLAGLAVTGELFFGEGSRLTVL.